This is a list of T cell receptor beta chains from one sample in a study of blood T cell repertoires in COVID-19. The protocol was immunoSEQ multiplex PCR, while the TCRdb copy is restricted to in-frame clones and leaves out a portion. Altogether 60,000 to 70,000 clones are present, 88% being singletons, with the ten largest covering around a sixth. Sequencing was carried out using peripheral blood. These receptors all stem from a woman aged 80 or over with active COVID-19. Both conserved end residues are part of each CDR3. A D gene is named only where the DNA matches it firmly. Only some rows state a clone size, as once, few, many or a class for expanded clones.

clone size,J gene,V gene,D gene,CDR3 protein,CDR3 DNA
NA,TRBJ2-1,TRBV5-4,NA,CASSASPPGDEQFF,TGTGCCAGCAGCGCGAGCCCTCCCGGGGATGAGCAGTTCTTC
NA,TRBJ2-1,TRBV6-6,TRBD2,CASRRPLAGGYNEQFF,TGTGCCAGCAGACGACCTCTAGCGGGGGGGTACAATGAGCAGTTCTTC
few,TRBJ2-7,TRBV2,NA,CASSDWVGKTNEQYF,TGTGCCAGCAGTGATTGGGTAGGGAAGACTAACGAGCAGTACTTC
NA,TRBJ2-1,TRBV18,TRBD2,CASSPSGGLVNEQFF,TGTGCCAGCTCACCAAGTGGCGGACTAGTGAATGAGCAGTTCTTC
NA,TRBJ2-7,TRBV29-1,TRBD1,CSVVTGVREQYF,TGCAGCGTTGTAACAGGGGTGAGGGAGCAGTACTTC
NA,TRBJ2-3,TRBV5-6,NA,CASSLRADTQYF,TGTGCCAGCAGCTTAAGAGCAGATACGCAGTATTTT
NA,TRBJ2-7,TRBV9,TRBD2,CASSLTSGGTHEQYF,TGTGCCAGCAGCCTGACTAGCGGGGGAACCCACGAGCAGTACTTC
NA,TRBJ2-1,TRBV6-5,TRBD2,CASGARTSGMNEQFF,TGTGCCAGCGGGGCTAGGACTAGTGGTATGAATGAGCAGTTCTTC
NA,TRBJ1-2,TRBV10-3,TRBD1,CAIKGTANYGYTF,TGTGCCATCAAGGGGACAGCCAACTATGGCTACACCTTC
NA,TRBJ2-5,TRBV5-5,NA,CASNPWGGAGETQYF,TGTGCCAGCAACCCTTGGGGGGGGGCAGGCGAGACCCAGTACTTC
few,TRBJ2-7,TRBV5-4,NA,CASSQPPRGPSSYEQYF,TGTGCCAGCAGCCAGCCCCCCAGGGGACCCAGCTCCTACGAGCAGTACTTC
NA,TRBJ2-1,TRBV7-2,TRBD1,CASSPTGQAYNEQFF,TGTGCCAGCAGCCCGACGGGACAGGCTTACAATGAGCAGTTCTTC
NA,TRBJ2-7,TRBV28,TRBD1,CASRSPGQGEYEQYF,TGTGCCAGCAGATCTCCGGGACAGGGGGAGTACGAGCAGTACTTC
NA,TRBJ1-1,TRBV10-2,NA,CASAGTRRTEAFF,TGCGCCAGCGCAGGGACACGGAGGACTGAAGCTTTCTTT
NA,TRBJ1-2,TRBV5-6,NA,CASSVGVAANYGYTF,TGTGCCAGCAGTGTCGGGGTCGCGGCTAACTATGGCTACACCTTC
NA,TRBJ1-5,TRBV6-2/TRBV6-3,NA,CASSHQGKGSNQPQHF,TGTGCCAGCAGCCATCAGGGAAAGGGGAGCAATCAGCCCCAGCATTTT
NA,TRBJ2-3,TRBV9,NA,CASSISLATSTDTQYF,TGTGCCAGCAGCATAAGTCTAGCGACTAGCACAGATACGCAGTATTTT
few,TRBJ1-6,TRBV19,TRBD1,CASRYQGAGYNSPLHF,TGTGCCAGTAGATACCAGGGGGCTGGCTATAATTCACCCCTCCACTTT
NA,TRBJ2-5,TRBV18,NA,CASSLRMAETQYF,TGTGCCAGCTCCCTCCGAATGGCCGAGACCCAGTACTTC
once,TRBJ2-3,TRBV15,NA,CATSRDLYGGTDTQYF,TGTGCCACCAGCAGAGATCTCTACGGGGGTACAGATACGCAGTATTTT
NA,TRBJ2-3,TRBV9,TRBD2,CASSGLHREGDTDTQYF,TGTGCCAGCAGCGGCTTACATCGGGAGGGGGACACAGATACGCAGTATTTT
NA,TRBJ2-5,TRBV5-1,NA,CASSFRGSQETQYF,TGCGCCAGCAGCTTCAGAGGGTCCCAAGAGACCCAGTACTTC
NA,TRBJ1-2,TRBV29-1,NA,CSVEVEQDQFYGYTF,TGCAGCGTTGAAGTGGAACAGGACCAATTCTATGGCTACACCTTC
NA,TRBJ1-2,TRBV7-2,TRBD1,CASSSSTRGLGYTF,TGTGCCAGCAGCTCCTCAACTAGGGGGCTAGGCTACACCTTC
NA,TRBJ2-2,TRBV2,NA,CASSELRAIAGELFF,TGTGCCAGCAGTGAATTGAGGGCTATAGCCGGGGAGCTGTTTTTT
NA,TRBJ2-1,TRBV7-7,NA,CASSFGPGGGEQFF,TGTGCTAGCAGCTTCGGTCCGGGGGGCGGTGAGCAGTTCTTC
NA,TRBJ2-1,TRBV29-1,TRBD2,CSGGSGGTQQFF,TGCAGCGGGGGTAGCGGGGGGACCCAGCAGTTCTTC
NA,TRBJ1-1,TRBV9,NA,CASSVEQGGRNTEAFF,TGTGCCAGCAGCGTAGAGCAGGGTGGTAGGAACACTGAAGCTTTCTTT
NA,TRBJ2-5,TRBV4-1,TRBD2,CASSQDRLAGGYMETQYF,TGCGCCAGCAGCCAAGATCGGCTAGCGGGGGGCTATATGGAGACCCAGTACTTC
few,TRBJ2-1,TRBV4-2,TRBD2,CASSQDPQRGYNEQFF,TGTGCCAGCAGCCAAGATCCCCAGCGGGGTTACAATGAGCAGTTCTTC
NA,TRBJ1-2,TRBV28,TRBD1,CASSQGQGMSGYTF,TGTGCCAGCAGCCAGGGACAGGGAATGAGTGGCTACACCTTC
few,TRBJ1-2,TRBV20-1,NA,CSASSGASYGYTF,TGCAGTGCTAGTTCAGGGGCGAGCTATGGCTACACCTTC
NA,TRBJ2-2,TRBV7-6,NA,CASSLESGSNTGELFF,TGTGCCAGCAGCTTAGAAAGCGGGTCTAACACCGGGGAGCTGTTTTTT
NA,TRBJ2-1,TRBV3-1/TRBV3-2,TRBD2,CASSQLAGGGNSEQFF,TGTGCCAGCAGCCAGTTAGCGGGGGGTGGAAACAGTGAGCAGTTCTTC
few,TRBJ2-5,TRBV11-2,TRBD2,CASSVGLAGLQETQYF,TGTGCCAGCAGCGTGGGACTAGCGGGGCTCCAAGAGACCCAGTACTTC
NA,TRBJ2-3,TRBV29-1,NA,CSVSGNTDTQYF,TGCAGCGTTAGCGGTAACACAGATACGCAGTATTTT
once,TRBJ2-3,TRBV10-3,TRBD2,CATHSGGGTDTQYF,TGTGCCACCCATAGCGGGGGTGGGACAGATACGCAGTATTTT
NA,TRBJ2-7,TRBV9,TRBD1,CASSVDPGTGGSEQYF,TGTGCCAGCAGCGTAGACCCCGGGACAGGGGGTAGCGAGCAGTACTTC
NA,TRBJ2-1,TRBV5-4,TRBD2,CASSLVLAGGYNEQFF,TGTGCCAGCAGCTTGGTCTTGGCGGGGGGGTACAATGAGCAGTTCTTC
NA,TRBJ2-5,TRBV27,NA,CASSLTIRETQYF,TGTGCCAGCAGTCTAACGATCCGAGAGACCCAGTACTTC
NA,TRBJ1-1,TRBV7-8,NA,CASSLVTGPGTEAFF,TGTGCCAGCAGCTTAGTGACAGGCCCAGGGACTGAAGCTTTCTTT
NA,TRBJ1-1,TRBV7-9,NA,CASSLGLGETEAFF,TGTGCCAGCAGCTTAGGGCTGGGAGAGACTGAAGCTTTCTTT
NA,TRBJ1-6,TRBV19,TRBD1,CASSILTGGGNSPLHF,TGTGCCAGTAGTATTTTGACAGGGGGCGGAAATTCACCCCTCCACTTT
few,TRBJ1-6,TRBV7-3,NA,CASSLTSGVDSPLHF,TGTGCCAGCAGCTTAACCTCAGGGGTCGATTCACCCCTCCACTTT
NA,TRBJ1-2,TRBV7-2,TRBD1,CASSPTGGFGYTF,TGTGCCAGCAGCCCGACAGGGGGTTTTGGCTACACCTTC
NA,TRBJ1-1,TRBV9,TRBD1,CASNRQGNTEAFF,TGTGCCAGCAACCGACAGGGGAACACTGAAGCTTTCTTT
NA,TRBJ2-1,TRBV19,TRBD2,CASTRLAGGRQFF,TGTGCCAGTACCCGACTAGCGGGGGGACGGCAGTTCTTC
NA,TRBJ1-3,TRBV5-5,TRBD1,CASSSLHRGDTIYF,TGTGCCAGCAGCTCCCTGCACAGGGGGGACACCATATATTTT
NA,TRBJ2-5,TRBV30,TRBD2,CAWTRQGNSGGHQETQYF,TGTGCCTGGACCCGACAGGGAAATAGCGGGGGACACCAAGAGACCCAGTACTTC
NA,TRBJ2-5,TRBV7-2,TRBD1,CASRLTGGGETQYF,TGTGCCAGCAGACTGACAGGGGGCGGGGAGACCCAGTACTTC
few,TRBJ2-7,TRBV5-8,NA,CASSLGRGRSEQYF,TGTGCCAGCAGCTTGGGGCGGGGGCGCTCCGAGCAGTACTTC
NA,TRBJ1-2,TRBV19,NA,CASTMLDSYGYTF,TGTGCCAGTACCATGCTGGACAGTTATGGCTACACCTTC
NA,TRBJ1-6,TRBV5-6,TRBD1,CASSLTGESSSPLHF,TGTGCCAGCAGCCTTACAGGGGAAAGTAGCTCACCCCTCCACTTT
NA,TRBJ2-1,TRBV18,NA,CASSPHTGPGNEQFF,TGTGCCAGCTCACCACATACAGGGCCCGGAAATGAGCAGTTCTTC